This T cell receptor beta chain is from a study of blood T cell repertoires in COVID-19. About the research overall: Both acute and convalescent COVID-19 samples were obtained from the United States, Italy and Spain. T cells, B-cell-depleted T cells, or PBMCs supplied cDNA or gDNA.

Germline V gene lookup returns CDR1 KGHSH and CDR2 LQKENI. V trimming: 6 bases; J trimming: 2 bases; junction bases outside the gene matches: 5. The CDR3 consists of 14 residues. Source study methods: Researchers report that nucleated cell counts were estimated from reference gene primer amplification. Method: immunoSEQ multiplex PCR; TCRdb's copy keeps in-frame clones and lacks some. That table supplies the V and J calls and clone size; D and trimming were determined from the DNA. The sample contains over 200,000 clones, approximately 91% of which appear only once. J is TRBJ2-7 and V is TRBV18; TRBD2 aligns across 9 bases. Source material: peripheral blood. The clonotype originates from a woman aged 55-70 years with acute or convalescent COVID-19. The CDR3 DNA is TGTGCCAGCTCCGCGACTAGCGGACCCTACGAGCAGTACTTC. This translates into CASSATSGPYEQYF.